These T cell receptor beta chains were read from a single sample in a study of T cell responses to AZD1222 COVID-19 vaccine. TCRdb's table, derived via immunoSEQ multiplex PCR, lists solely in-frame clones and lacks some. This repertoire shows approximately 110,000 clones, around 88% found once; its top ten account for about 5%. The material was peripheral blood, obtained on day 0 of AZD1222 vaccination. These receptor sequences come from an adult in good health. CDR3s leave out the opening cysteine and the closing phenylalanine or tryptophan.

J,length,V,CDR3
TRBJ2-5,15,TRBV10-1,ASSEGRAGLDQETQY
TRBJ2-1,11,TRBV11-3,ASSLEGAGEQF
TRBJ1-1,12,TRBV11-2,ASSPHRASTEAF
TRBJ2-1,15,TRBV7-8,ASSPLGLAGLYNEQF
TRBJ2-7,15,TRBV5-1,ASSLDFIGTSTYEQY
TRBJ2-3,14,TRBV10-3,AISEGRSLNTDTQY
TRBJ2-3,13,TRBV7-3,ASSLTYGGAGTQY
TRBJ1-1,10,TRBV18,ATQGQGIEAF
TRBJ1-1,12,TRBV18,ASSPPGQNTEAF
TRBJ1-1,11,TRBV3-1/TRBV3-2,ASSTGLGTEAF
TRBJ1-6,14,TRBV28,ASSPNNRGDNSPLH
TRBJ1-5,11,TRBV2,ASRDGNNQPQH
TRBJ1-4,13,TRBV25-1,ASSEGRQVNEKLF
TRBJ2-1,14,TRBV19,ASSIEGGTRLNEQF
TRBJ2-1,12,TRBV18,ASSSSSWNNEQF
TRBJ1-6,11,TRBV3-1/TRBV3-2,ASSQTGDSPLH
TRBJ2-1,13,TRBV15,ATSRSGALVGEQF
TRBJ1-2,13,TRBV7-9,ASSQAAVDWGGYT
TRBJ2-1,12,TRBV6-6,ASSYSGGAGEQF
TRBJ1-2,12,TRBV9,ASSGTAGNYGYT
TRBJ1-1,12,TRBV5-5,ASSLQGVDTEAF
TRBJ2-1,11,TRBV19,ASRGPLVIEQF
TRBJ2-2,13,TRBV4-1,ASSQVDRGTGELF
TRBJ2-1,10,TRBV5-4,ASSKQGNEQF
TRBJ2-1,13,TRBV13,ASSLASGGTAEQF
TRBJ2-1,12,TRBV19,ASSPRGQGNEQF
TRBJ2-1,14,TRBV10-3,AISPTSGGTGNEQF
TRBJ1-1,15,TRBV9,ASSVGVRTDWNTEAF
TRBJ1-3,13,TRBV18,ASSPLDIPGNTIY
TRBJ1-4,12,TRBV9,ASSVGQWDEKLF